The TCR beta chain described here comes from a study of CD8+CD57+ T cells in acquired aplastic anemia. Points from the study as a whole: Twenty-nine sequences, all CD8+ CDR3, were shared between patients and controls.

Genomic DNA acted as the template from which TCR beta VDJ combination and CDR3 sequence profiling were carried out. TCRdb re-called the reads with MiXCR, one entry per CDR3 protein. The sample lists some 44,000 distinct CDR3 sequences, roughly 65% seen once, with under 25% in the top ten. V lost 8 bases to trimming and J lost 1 base, with 13 bases between them. This CDR3 contains 13 residues. Concerning this clonotype: Its antigen is unknown.

V is TRBV5-3 and J is TRBJ2-7; no firm D call. TRBV5-3 is marked as an open reading frame, function uncertain. The specimen sequenced was sorted CD4+, CD8+, or CD8+CD57+ T cells (not recorded which) from PBMCs. The origin of this receptor is a human donor in good health, serving as a control. The CDR3 loop reads CASRLTGSYEQYF. CDR3 coding DNA: TGTGCCAGCAGACTGACCGGTTCCTACGAGCAGTACTTC.